Listed here are 24 T cell receptor beta chains from one sample, sequenced in a study of blood T cell repertoires in COVID-19. Profiling relied on immunoSEQ multiplex PCR, and the TCRdb table lists in-frame clones only, not all of them. The sample has a few hundred thousand clones, 70% to 90% seen once. The sequenced material came from peripheral blood. The receptors were sampled from a woman in her sixties with COVID-19, enrolled during active disease.

CDR3 sequence: CAITATSAGELFF. The CDR3 bases are TGTGCCATCACAGCCACTAGCGCCGGGGAGCTGTTTTTT. The rearrangement links TRBV10-3 to TRBJ2-2; 7 nucleotides agree with TRBD2. Germline V lookup: CDR1 ENHRY, CDR2 SYGVKD. J was trimmed by 6 bases and V by 7 bases; bases with no gene match: 5. This CDR3 contains 13 residues.

This chain connects TRBV5-1 to TRBJ1-5, with 7 bases fitting TRBD1. CDR3 length equals 14 residues. Germline loops: CDR1 SGHRS, CDR2 YFSETQ. Trimming took 4 bases from V and 6 from J; bases not matched to a gene: 7. In nucleotides, the CDR3 is TGCGCCAGCAGCCCGGAAGACAGGGCTCAGCCCCAGCATTTT. The encoded protein is CASSPEDRAQPQHF.

CDR3 in amino acids: CSASQGRVTEAFF. The CDR3 nucleotides read TGCAGTGCTAGTCAGGGGAGGGTGACTGAAGCTTTCTTT. The chain uses TRBV20-1 and TRBJ1-1, with D maybe TRBD1 (6 bases). There are 13 residues in the CDR3. Trimming shortened V by 3 bases and J by 5 bases, and 13 bases separated the two germline ends. Per the germline V gene, CDR1 is DFQATT and CDR2 is SNEGSKA (reference sequence).

V is TRBV29-1 and J is TRBJ2-3; 7 bases map to TRBD2. Germline V gene sequence: CDR1 SQVTM, CDR2 ANQGSEA. The CDR3 extends over 14 amino acids. After removal of 7 bases from V and 0 bases from J, the junction contained 7 bases not matched to a gene. CDR3 region: CSATAGISTDTQYF. CDR3 nucleotide sequence: TGCAGCGCCACAGCGGGAATAAGCACAGATACGCAGTATTTT.

There are a few counts of this clone. The sample has other DNA sequences that encode this CDR3 too. CDR3 coding DNA: TGTGCCAGCAGTACCAGGGGGGGCTACACCTTC. Translation: CASSTRGGYTF. The chain joins TRBV28 to TRBJ1-2; 7 bases fit TRBD1. The V segment lost 5 bases and the J segment 8 bases; nucleotides outside the gene matches: 2. Per the germline V gene, CDR1 is MDHEN and CDR2 is SYDVKM. The CDR3 loop spans 11 amino acids.

About this clone itself: Other DNA sequences within the sample encode an identical CDR3. The CDR3 DNA is TGTGCCAGCAGTGAAGCGGGGGGTGATCAGCCCCAGCATTTT. Amino acid sequence: CASSEAGGDQPQHF. The chain carries TRBV6-1 and TRBJ1-5; TRBD1 might be the D (5 bases). From germline, CDR1 is MNHNS and CDR2 SASEGT. This CDR3 comprises 14 residues. With 0 bases removed from V and 5 bases from J, the gap between germline ends came to 8 bases.

This chain connects TRBV3-1 (or the pseudogene TRBV3-2) to TRBJ2-3, with no clear D. Trimming pared 5 bases from V and 8 bases from J, leaving 11 bases between. CDR1 is LGHDT and CDR2 is YNNKEL in the germline V gene (reference sequence). CDR3 length: 12 amino acids. CDR3 region: CASSDSTGTQYF. The CDR3 DNA reads as TGTGCCAGCAGCGACTCCACCGGTACGCAGTATTTT.

The gene calls are TRBV15 and TRBJ2-2; 9 bases match TRBD1. With V trimmed by 0 bases and J by 7 bases, 3 bases remained unmatched. Germline lookup yields CDR1 LNHNV and CDR2 YYDKDF (reference sequence). The CDR3 spans 15 residues. CDR3 in amino acids: CATSREGTGLGELFF. Here the CDR3 DNA reads TGTGCCACCAGCAGAGAGGGGACAGGGCTCGGGGAGCTGTTTTTT.

The chain employs TRBV25-1 and TRBJ2-5; D might be TRBD2 (6 bases). Between the trimmed V and J ends, which lost 3 bases and 5 bases, there was a span of 13 bases. Germline assignment: CDR1 MGHDK and CDR2 SYGVNS. CDR3 size: 14 residues. The CDR3 is CASSDWRGQETQYF. DNA of the CDR3: TGTGCCAGCAGTGATTGGAGGGGCCAGGAGACCCAGTACTTC.

This chain joins TRBV19 and TRBJ2-1; 7 nucleotides match TRBD2. This CDR3 contains 14 residues. The junction had 2 bases not matched to a gene; V was cut back by 6 bases and J by 0 bases. CDR1 and CDR2 from the germline V gene are LNHDA and SQIVND (reference sequence). Written as DNA, the CDR3 is TGTGCCAGTAGGGGGGGGACCTCCTACAATGAGCAGTTCTTC. Translated: CASRGGTSYNEQFF. The full variable domain, rest sourced from reference TRBV19 and TRBJ2-1, is DGGITQSPKYLFRKEGQNVTLSCEQNLNHDAMYWYRQDPGQGLRLIYYSQIVNDFQKGDIAEGYSVSREKKESFPLTVTSAQKNPTAFYLCASRGGTSYNEQFFGPGTRLTVL.

This sequence joins TRBV3-1 (or the pseudogene TRBV3-2) and TRBJ2-5, with D tentatively TRBD1 (6 bases). CDR3 length: 16 residues. V lost 1 base, J lost 2 bases, and 14 bases lay in between. Per germline, CDR1 LGHDT and CDR2 YNNKEL (reference sequence). Here the CDR3 reads CASSQVKDRAQETQYF. The CDR3 bases are TGTGCCAGCAGCCAAGTAAAGGACAGAGCTCAAGAGACCCAGTACTTC.

The chain combines TRBV2 with TRBJ2-7; 8 nucleotides line up with TRBD1. The CDR3 loop spans 14 amino acids. V lost 6 bases, J lost 2 bases, and 6 bases stayed unmatched. Germline CDR1 reads SNHLY; CDR2 reads FYNNEI. CDR3: CASSPGTGTYEQYF. The CDR3 DNA is TGTGCCAGCAGCCCTGGGACAGGAACCTACGAGCAGTACTTC.

This chain joins TRBV10-1 and TRBJ2-7, with D perhaps TRBD2 (7 bases). The germline V gene has CDR1 WNHNN and CDR2 SYGVQD (reference sequence). The ends were cut back, 3 bases at V and 6 bases at J, with 12 bases in the middle. The CDR3 is 13 amino acids. The CDR3 spells CASSDRGAGEQYF. CDR3 coding DNA: TGCGCCAGCAGTGATCGGGGGGCGGGCGAGCAGTACTTC.

The sample holds one count of this clone. The V call is TRBV28, the J call TRBJ2-2; no clear D gene. V shed 3 bases and J shed 8 bases, with 10 bases lying between them. The CDR3 has 13 residues. Germline V gene data show CDR1 as MDHEN and CDR2 as SYDVKM. CDR3 nucleotides: TGTGCCAGCAGTTTGAGGTCCCGGGGGGAGCTGTTTTTT. Translation: CASSLRSRGELFF. The variable domain in full, with the rest retrieved from reference TRBV28 and TRBJ2-2, is DVKVTQSSRYLVKRTGEKVFLECVQDMDHENMFWYRQDPGLGLRLIYFSYDVKMKEKGDIPEGYSVSREKKERFSLILESASTNQTSMYLCASSLRSRGELFFGEGSRLTVL.

This clone appeared once. This chain connects TRBV28 to TRBJ1-2, with TRBD1 as a possible D gene (5 bases). The CDR3 runs to 13 residues. Germline CDR1 and CDR2: MDHEN and SYDVKM. V lost 6 bases, J lost 5 bases, and 13 bases lay in between. The CDR3 is CASSLDRLYGYTF. The CDR3 DNA reads TGTGCCAGCAGCTTAGACAGATTATATGGCTACACCTTC.

V and J are TRBV30 and TRBJ2-3, with D possibly TRBD2 on 5 matching bases. CDR1 GTSNPN and CDR2 SVGIG come from the germline V gene (reference sequence). V was trimmed by 3 bases and J by 0 bases, leaving 16 bases between them. This CDR3 has 16 residues. Here the CDR3 DNA reads TGTGCCTGGAGCTCCCGGGCCGGACTTAGCACAGATACGCAGTATTTT. It encodes CAWSSRAGLSTDTQYF.

This clone was counted many times. The chain links TRBV7-3 to TRBJ1-3; D possibly corresponds to TRBD1 (6 bases). Germline V gives CDR1 SGHTA, CDR2 FQGTGA. This CDR3 has 16 residues. The V and J ends lost 0 bases and 0 bases respectively, with 9 bases between them. CDR3 coding DNA: TGTGCCAGCAGCTTAACCGGCAGGGGCTCTGGAAACACCATATATTTT. Translated: CASSLTGRGSGNTIYF.

The rearrangement joins TRBV21-1 to TRBJ2-4; the D call of TRBD2 is as the table states it, not checked on the DNA. TRBV21-1 is noted as a pseudogene. CDR3 length equals 19 residues. CDR3 nucleotides: TGTGCCAGCAGCAAAGTATATCGGACTAGCGGGAGCGGTTGGTGCATTCAGTACTTC. Amino acids: CASSKVYRTSGSGWCIQYF.

The chain uses TRBV7-2 and TRBJ2-1; 8 bases are shared with TRBD1. The germline CDR1 and CDR2 sequences are SGHTA and FQGNSA. The CDR3 extends over 15 amino acids. The V gene end was trimmed by 4 bases and the J gene end by 9 bases; junction bases not matched to a gene: 11. The CDR3 here is CASSSYTGGASEQFF. The CDR3 bases are TGTGCCAGCAGCTCCTATACAGGGGGAGCTAGTGAGCAGTTCTTC.

This chain joins TRBV5-8 and TRBJ2-1, with 9 nucleotides matching TRBD2. Germline loops: CDR1 SGHTS, CDR2 YDEGEE. The length of the CDR3 is 15 residues. With 1 base clipped from V and 8 bases from J, the junction kept 7 bases outside the gene matches. This chain's CDR3 is CASSLFSGSVYEQFF. DNA of the CDR3: TGTGCCAGCAGCTTGTTTAGCGGGAGTGTCTATGAGCAGTTCTTC.

The chain employs TRBV13 and TRBJ1-2; 7 bases are shared with TRBD1. This CDR3 has 14 amino acids. The V and J ends lost 8 bases and 6 bases, in that order; junction bases with no gene match: 12. Germline CDR1 PRHDT, CDR2 FYEKMQ (reference sequence). CDR3 nucleotides: TGTGCCAGCTCTCCGGGACAGCGTATTGATGGCTACACCTTC. It codes for CASSPGQRIDGYTF.

This clone turned up a few times. The chain couples TRBV3-1 (or the pseudogene TRBV3-2) to TRBJ1-6; D gene ambiguous. Germline CDR1 and CDR2: LGHDT and YNNKEL (reference sequence). There are 13 residues in the CDR3. V dropped 0 bases and J dropped 9 bases, with 6 bases sitting between them. CDR3 sequence: CASSQDLVSPLHF. Here the CDR3 DNA reads TGTGCCAGCAGCCAAGACCTAGTTTCACCCCTCCACTTT.

The chain combines TRBV9 with TRBJ2-7, with TRBD2 matching over 9 bases. With 5 bases clipped from V and 3 bases from J, the junction kept 3 bases outside the gene matches. The CDR3 is made up of 13 amino acids. In germline, CDR1 is SGDLS, CDR2 YYNGEE. CDR3 sequence: CASSPSGNYEQYF. In DNA, the CDR3 is TGTGCCAGCAGTCCTAGCGGGAACTACGAGCAGTACTTC.

The chain combines TRBV28 with TRBJ2-1; TRBD2 aligns across 10 bases. V lost 5 bases and J lost 5; bases outside the gene matches: 3. This CDR3 is 14 amino acids long. The germline V gene has CDR1 MDHEN and CDR2 SYDVKM. CDR3 bases: TGTGCCAGCAGTACAGCGGGAGGGAACAATGAGCAGTTCTTC. This encodes CASSTAGGNNEQFF.